This T cell receptor beta chain appears in the sequencing data of a study of OX40 agonist ivuxolimab in advanced cancers. Profiling relied on immunoSEQ multiplex PCR, and the TCRdb table lists in-frame clones only, not all of them. The data contain tens of thousands of clones, more than 75% of them singletons. The CDR3 loop spans 13 amino acids. This TCR was recovered from an adult with an advanced solid tumor such as melanoma, head and neck, liver or kidney cancer. V and J are TRBV21-1 and TRBJ1-1. TRBV21-1 is tagged as a pseudogene. The specimen was CD4+ or CD8+ T cells sorted from blood, collected in a trial of the OX40 agonist ivuxolimab. CDR3: CASRREINTEAFF. The CDR3 DNA follows: TGTGCCAGCAGGCGGGAAATCAACACTGAAGCTTTCTTT.